Each of the 11 T cell receptor beta chains below was sequenced from the same sample in a study of human T cells and chemical hapten exposure. Sample time point: patch test 3, about 24 weeks after DPC sensitization. Treatment specified: therapeutic diphenylcyclopropenone sensitization with weekly scalp DPC. TCRdb reprocessed the RACE reads with MiXCR, giving one entry per CDR3 protein. This sample has tens of thousands of distinct CDR3 sequences, with around 12% found just once. The specimen was whole blood, collected in connection with sensitization to the hapten diphenylcyclopropenone (DPC). Receptors originate from a man in his thirties or forties with alopecia areata. Some clones in this sample may be carry-over from other donors' samples.

This clonotype was seen only once. The CDR3 spells CASSLVPAEAFF. CDR3 nucleotides: TGCGCCAGCAGCTTGGTCCCAGCTGAAGCTTTCTTT. The chain employs TRBV5-1 and TRBJ1-1; the D is unclear. Germline assignment: CDR1 SGHRS and CDR2 YFSETQ. CDR3 length: 12 residues. V lost 0 bases and J 6 bases, leaving 6 bases between the germline ends.

This rearrangement joins TRBV5-1 to TRBJ1-4, with D uncertain. The CDR3 spans 16 residues. Germline V gene data show CDR1 as SGHRS and CDR2 as YFSETQ. V dropped 1 base and J dropped 0 bases, with 10 bases sitting between them. The CDR3 DNA is TGCGCCAGCAGCTTGTTACCAGCTGCAACTAATGAAAAACTGTTTTTT. Protein: CASSLLPAATNEKLFF.

The chain's CDR3 is CASSLPTELNTEAFF. The CDR3 coding sequence is TGTGCCAGCAGCCTCCCGACGGAATTGAACACTGAAGCTTTCTTT. The chain combines TRBV28 with TRBJ1-1; D unresolved. Germline V CDR1 and CDR2: MDHEN, SYDVKM. This CDR3 contains 15 residues. Trimming removed 6 bases from V and 0 bases from J, with 14 bases in between.

This clonotype was counted a few times. The rearrangement joins TRBV3-1 to TRBJ2-1; D remains ambiguous. V was clipped by 1 base and J by 7 bases, with 8 bases between them. The CDR3 has 13 amino acids. Germline V lookup: CDR1 LGHDT, CDR2 YNNKEL (reference sequence). The DNA for the CDR3 is TGTGCCAGCAGCCAAGCATTAGGGAATGAGCAGTTCTTC. This encodes CASSQALGNEQFF.

This clonotype was seen many times. This chain links TRBV7-6 with TRBJ1-2; perhaps TRBD1 as D (6 bases). Germline assignment: CDR1 SGHVS and CDR2 FNYEAQ. This CDR3 is built from 14 residues. Trimming stripped 5 bases from V and 3 bases from J, with 13 bases between. CDR3 sequence (DNA): TGTGCCAGCAGCCAAGGGGGGACGTACTATGGCTACACCTTC. It translates to CASSQGGTYYGYTF.

The table lists this clonotype with many counts. The J gene is TRBJ2-3, the V gene TRBV10-3, with TRBD2 matching 7 bases. The germline V gene encodes CDR1 ENHRY and CDR2 SYGVKD. This CDR3 region has 15 residues. The V segment lost 6 bases and the J segment 2 bases; nucleotides outside the gene matches: 8. CDR3 sequence reads: CAISPAGINTDTQYF. The CDR3 DNA follows: TGTGCCATCAGCCCAGCGGGGATCAACACAGATACGCAGTATTTT.

This clonotype has more than one count but fewer than ten. CDR3 protein: CATSVGGGANEQFF. Written as DNA, the CDR3 is TGTGCCACCAGTGTTGGCGGGGGGGCGAATGAGCAGTTCTTC. This chain joins TRBV24-1 and TRBJ2-1, with 9 bases identical to TRBD2. The CDR3 has 14 residues. V lost 5 bases and J lost 7; bases outside the gene matches: 5. Germline V gene data show CDR1 as KGHDR and CDR2 as SFDVKD.

This rearrangement joins TRBV28 to TRBJ2-7, with 9 bases identical to TRBD1. The CDR3 extends over 15 amino acids. Germline lookup yields CDR1 MDHEN and CDR2 SYDVKM. The V and J ends lost 7 bases and 1 base, in that order; junction bases with no gene match: 8. The CDR3 reads CASNHRGRGSYEQYF. DNA of the CDR3: TGTGCCAGCAATCACAGGGGGCGCGGGTCCTACGAGCAGTACTTC.

The chain uses TRBV20-1 and TRBJ1-1; tentatively, D is TRBD1 (5 bases). Germline V lookup: CDR1 DFQATT, CDR2 SNEGSKA (reference sequence). V was shortened by 6 bases and J by 8 bases, with 19 bases between the two germline ends. The CDR3 has 13 residues. CDR3 in amino acids: CSAAGPTTWEAFF. The CDR3 region has the DNA TGCAGTGCGGCGGGACCGACTACCTGGGAAGCTTTCTTT.

This clonotype was seen many times. The chain links TRBV27 to TRBJ1-1, with 8 bases identical to TRBD1. After removal of 6 bases from V and 4 bases from J, the junction contained 13 bases not matched to a gene. Germline CDR1 is MNHEY and CDR2 is SMNVEV (reference sequence). CDR3 length: 16 amino acids. CDR3 nucleotides: TGTGCCAGCAGCCTTATTGGACAGGGAGGTAGCACTGAAGCTTTCTTT. Translation: CASSLIGQGGSTEAFF.

The genes are TRBV6-4 and TRBJ1-6; maybe TRBD1 (6 bases). This CDR3 comprises 15 residues. V was shortened by 5 bases and J by 8 bases, with 16 bases between the two germline ends. CDR1 is MRHNA, CDR2 SNTAGT, per germline. The DNA of the CDR3 is TGTGCCAGCAGTCGAACAGGGCTGGGCGATTCACCCCTCCACTTT. Protein product: CASSRTGLGDSPLHF.